The clone carrying this TCR beta chain was found a few times. The antigen is undetermined. Sequencing templates came from extracted RNA that was reverse transcribed into cDNA. Sequenced by immunoSEQ multiplex PCR; TCRdb stores in-frame clones only, minus some. Of about 150,000 clones in the sample, around 55% were seen once. This sample was included in a study of CD8+ T cells in alopecia areata. On the study more broadly: For the treated group, dosing was oral tofacitinib at 5 to 10 mg twice daily. The duration of tofacitinib was 6 to 18 months, with 6 months off drug afterward.

Whole-study findings and limits: Scalp samples also yield sequences from resident alphabeta T cells of normal skin.

Both CD4+ and CD8+ T cells were separated by sorting PBMCs. V gave up 5 bases and J gave up 4 bases, with 15 bases separating them. CDR1 and CDR2 from the germline V gene are SGDLS and YYNGEE. This CDR3 has 14 residues. The clonotype was recovered from a human donor with alopecia areata. The chain employs TRBV9 and TRBJ1-1; possible D gene TRBD1, 5 bases. The sequenced sample was CD8+ T cells sorted from blood, obtained at week 0. DNA of the CDR3: TGTGCCAGCAGAACTTTTGAAGGGGCCACTGAAGCTTTCTTT. Translation: CASRTFEGATEAFF.